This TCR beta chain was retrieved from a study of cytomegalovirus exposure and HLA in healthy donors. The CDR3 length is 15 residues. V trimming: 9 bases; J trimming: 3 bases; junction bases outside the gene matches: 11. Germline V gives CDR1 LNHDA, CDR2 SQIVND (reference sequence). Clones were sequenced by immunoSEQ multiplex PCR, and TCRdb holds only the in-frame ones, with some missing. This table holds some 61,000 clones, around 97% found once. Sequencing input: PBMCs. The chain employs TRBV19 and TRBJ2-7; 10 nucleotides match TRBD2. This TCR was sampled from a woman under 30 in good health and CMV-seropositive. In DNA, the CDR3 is TGTGCCAGCCGGGACAGCCGACTAGCGGGCTACGAGCAGTACTTC. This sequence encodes CASRDSRLAGYEQYF. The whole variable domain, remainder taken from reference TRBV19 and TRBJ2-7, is DGGITQSPKYLFRKEGQNVTLSCEQNLNHDAMYWYRQDPGQGLRLIYYSQIVNDFQKGDIAEGYSVSREKKESFPLTVTSAQKNPTAFYLCASRDSRLAGYEQYFGPGTRLTVT.